This T cell receptor beta chain was sequenced for a study of CD8+ T cells in alopecia areata. Treatment of the sample: oral pan-JAK inhibitor, 5-10 mg twice daily. The CDR3 is made up of 14 amino acids. Trimming removed 0 bases from V and 6 bases from J, with 13 bases in between. Germline CDR1 reads SGHDT; CDR2 reads YYEEEE. As the sequencing template, cDNA was produced by extracting RNA and reverse transcribing it. TCRdb's table, derived via immunoSEQ multiplex PCR, lists solely in-frame clones and lacks some. Of hundreds of thousands of clones listed, more than 55% are singletons. The source is a human donor with alopecia areata. This chain links TRBV5-6 with TRBJ2-7; D remains unclear. The starting material was CD4+ T cells sorted from blood, obtained around week 44, from a patient treated with tofacitinib. The CDR3 reads CASSLVTDSSEQYF. For the CDR3, the DNA is TGTGCCAGCAGCTTGGTCACAGATTCAAGCGAGCAGTACTTC.